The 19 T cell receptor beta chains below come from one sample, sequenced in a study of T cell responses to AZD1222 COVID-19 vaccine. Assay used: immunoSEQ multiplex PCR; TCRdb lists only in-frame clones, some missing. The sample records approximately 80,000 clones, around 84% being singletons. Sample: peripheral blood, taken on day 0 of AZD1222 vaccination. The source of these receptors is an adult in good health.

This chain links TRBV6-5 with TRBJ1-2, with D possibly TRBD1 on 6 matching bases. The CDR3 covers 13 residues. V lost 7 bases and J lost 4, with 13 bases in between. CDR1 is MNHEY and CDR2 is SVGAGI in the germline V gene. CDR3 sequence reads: CASKVGQPYGYTF. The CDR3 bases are TGTGCCAGCAAAGTTGGACAGCCCTATGGCTACACCTTC.

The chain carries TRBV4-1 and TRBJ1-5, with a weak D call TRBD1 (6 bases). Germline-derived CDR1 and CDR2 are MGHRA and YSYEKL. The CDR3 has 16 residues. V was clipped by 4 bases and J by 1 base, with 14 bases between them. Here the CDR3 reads CASSLAPQGSNQPQHF. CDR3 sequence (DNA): TGCGCCAGCAGCCTAGCGCCACAGGGAAGCAATCAGCCCCAGCATTTT.

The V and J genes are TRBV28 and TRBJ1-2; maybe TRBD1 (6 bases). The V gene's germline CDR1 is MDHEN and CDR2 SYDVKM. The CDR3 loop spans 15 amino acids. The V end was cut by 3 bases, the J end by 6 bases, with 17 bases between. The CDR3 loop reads CASSLNGGGENGYTF. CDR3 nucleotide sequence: TGTGCCAGCAGTTTGAACGGGGGGGGCGAGAATGGCTACACCTTC.

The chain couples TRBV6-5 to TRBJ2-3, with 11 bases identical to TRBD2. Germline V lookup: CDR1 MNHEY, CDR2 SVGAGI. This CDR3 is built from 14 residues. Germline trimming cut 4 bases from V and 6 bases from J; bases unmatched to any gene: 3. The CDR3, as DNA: TGTGCCAGCAGTTCCCGGACTAGCGGGGATACGCAGTATTTT. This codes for CASSSRTSGDTQYF.

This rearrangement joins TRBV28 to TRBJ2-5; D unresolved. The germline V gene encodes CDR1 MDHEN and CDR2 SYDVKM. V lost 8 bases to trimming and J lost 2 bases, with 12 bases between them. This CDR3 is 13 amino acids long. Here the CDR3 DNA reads TGTGCCAGCTGTAACTCGCTGCAAGAGACCCAGTACTTC. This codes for CASCNSLQETQYF. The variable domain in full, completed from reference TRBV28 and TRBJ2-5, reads DVKVTQSSRYLVKRTGEKVFLECVQDMDHENMFWYRQDPGLGLRLIYFSYDVKMKEKGDIPEGYSVSREKKERFSLILESASTNQTSMYLCASCNSLQETQYFGPGTRLLVL.

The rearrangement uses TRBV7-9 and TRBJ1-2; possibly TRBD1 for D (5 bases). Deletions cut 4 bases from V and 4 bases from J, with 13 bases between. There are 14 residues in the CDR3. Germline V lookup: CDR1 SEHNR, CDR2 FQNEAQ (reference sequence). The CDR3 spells CASSSRRVGYGYTF. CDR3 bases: TGTGCCAGCAGCTCCCGCAGGGTAGGCTATGGCTACACCTTC.

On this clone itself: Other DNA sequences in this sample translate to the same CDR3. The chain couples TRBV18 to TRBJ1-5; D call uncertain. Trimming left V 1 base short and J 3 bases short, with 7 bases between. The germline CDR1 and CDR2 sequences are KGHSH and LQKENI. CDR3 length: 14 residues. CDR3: CASSPQGSNQPQHF. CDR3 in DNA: TGTGCCAGCTCACCACAGGGATCCAATCAGCCCCAGCATTTT. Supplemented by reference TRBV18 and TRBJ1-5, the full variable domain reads NAGVMQNPRHLVRRRGQEARLRCSPMKGHSHVYWYRQLPEEGLKFMVYLQKENIIDESGMPKERFSAEFPKEGPSILRIQQVVRGDSAAYFCASSPQGSNQPQHFGDGTRLSIL.

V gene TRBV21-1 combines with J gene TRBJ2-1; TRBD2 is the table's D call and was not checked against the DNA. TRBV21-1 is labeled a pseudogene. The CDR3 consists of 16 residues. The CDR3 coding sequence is TGTGCCAGCAGCAAAGCCCGGACTAGCGGGATCAATGAGCAGTTCTTC. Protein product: CASSKARTSGINEQFF.

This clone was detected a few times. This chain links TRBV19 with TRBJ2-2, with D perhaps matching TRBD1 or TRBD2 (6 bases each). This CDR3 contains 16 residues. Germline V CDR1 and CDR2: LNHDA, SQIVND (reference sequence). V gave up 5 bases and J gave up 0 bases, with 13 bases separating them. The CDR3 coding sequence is TGTGCCAGTAGTCTCCGGGGGACAACGAACACCGGGGAGCTGTTTTTT. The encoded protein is CASSLRGTTNTGELFF.

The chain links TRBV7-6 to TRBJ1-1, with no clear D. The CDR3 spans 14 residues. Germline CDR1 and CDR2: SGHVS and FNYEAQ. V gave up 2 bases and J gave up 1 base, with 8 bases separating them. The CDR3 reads CASSLSTANTEAFF. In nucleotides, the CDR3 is TGTGCCAGCAGCTTAAGTACAGCGAACACTGAAGCTTTCTTT. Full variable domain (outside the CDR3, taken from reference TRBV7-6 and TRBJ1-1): GAGVSQSPRYKVTKRGQDVALRCDPISGHVSLYWYRQALGQGPEFLTYFNYEAQQDKSGLPNDRFSAERPEGSISTLTIQRTEQRDSAMYRCASSLSTANTEAFFGQGTRLTVV.

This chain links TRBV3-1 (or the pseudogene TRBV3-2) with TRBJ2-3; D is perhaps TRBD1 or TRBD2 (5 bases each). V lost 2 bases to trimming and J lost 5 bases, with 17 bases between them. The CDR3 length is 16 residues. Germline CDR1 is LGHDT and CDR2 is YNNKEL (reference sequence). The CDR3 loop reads CASSQIRGGVGDTQYF. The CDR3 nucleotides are TGTGCCAGCAGCCAAATTCGTGGGGGTGTGGGAGATACGCAGTATTTT.

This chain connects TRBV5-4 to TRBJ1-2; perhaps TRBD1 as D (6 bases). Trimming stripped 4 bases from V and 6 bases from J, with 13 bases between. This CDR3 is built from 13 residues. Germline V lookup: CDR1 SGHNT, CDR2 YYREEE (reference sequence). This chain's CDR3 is CASSQQGVNGYTF. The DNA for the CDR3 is TGTGCCAGCAGCCAACAGGGAGTAAATGGCTACACCTTC.

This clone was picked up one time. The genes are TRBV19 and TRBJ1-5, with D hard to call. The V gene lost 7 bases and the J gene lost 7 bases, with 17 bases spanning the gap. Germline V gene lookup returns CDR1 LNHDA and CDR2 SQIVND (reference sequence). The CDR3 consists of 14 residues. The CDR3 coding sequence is TGTGCCAGTAATCGACTCGACCCCGGCCAGCCCCAGCATTTT. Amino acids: CASNRLDPGQPQHF.

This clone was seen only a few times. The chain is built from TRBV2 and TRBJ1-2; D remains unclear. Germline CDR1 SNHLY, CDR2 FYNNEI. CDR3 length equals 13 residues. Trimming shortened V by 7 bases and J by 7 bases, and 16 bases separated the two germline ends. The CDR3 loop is CASTREAVSGYTF. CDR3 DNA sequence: TGTGCCAGCACCCGAGAGGCAGTCTCTGGCTACACCTTC.

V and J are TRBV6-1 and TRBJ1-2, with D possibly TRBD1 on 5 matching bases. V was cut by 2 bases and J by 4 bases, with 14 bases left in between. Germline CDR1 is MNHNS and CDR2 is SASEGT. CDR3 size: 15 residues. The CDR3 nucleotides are TGTGCCAGCAGTGAATCGAGGACACAAGCCTATGGCTACACCTTC. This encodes CASSESRTQAYGYTF.

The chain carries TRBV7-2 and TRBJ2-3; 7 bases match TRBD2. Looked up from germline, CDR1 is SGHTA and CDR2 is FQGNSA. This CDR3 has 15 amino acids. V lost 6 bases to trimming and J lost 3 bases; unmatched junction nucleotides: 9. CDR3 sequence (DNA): TGTGCCAGCAGACCTCAAACTAGCGTGACAGATACGCAGTATTTT. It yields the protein CASRPQTSVTDTQYF.

The CDR3 sequence: CASRSRAQDYGYTF. CDR3 bases: TGTGCCAGCCGCTCGAGGGCGCAGGACTATGGCTACACCTTC. V gene TRBV28 combines with J gene TRBJ1-2; D is unresolved. CDR3 length equals 14 residues. Per germline, CDR1 MDHEN and CDR2 SYDVKM. The ends were cut back, 8 bases at V and 3 bases at J, with 16 bases in the middle.

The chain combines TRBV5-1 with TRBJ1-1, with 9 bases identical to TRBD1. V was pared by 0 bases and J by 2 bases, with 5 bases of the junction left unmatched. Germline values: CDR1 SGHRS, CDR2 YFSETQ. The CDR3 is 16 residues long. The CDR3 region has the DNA TGCGCCAGCAGCTTGGGACAGGGGGTACTTAACACTGAAGCTTTCTTT. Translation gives CASSLGQGVLNTEAFF.

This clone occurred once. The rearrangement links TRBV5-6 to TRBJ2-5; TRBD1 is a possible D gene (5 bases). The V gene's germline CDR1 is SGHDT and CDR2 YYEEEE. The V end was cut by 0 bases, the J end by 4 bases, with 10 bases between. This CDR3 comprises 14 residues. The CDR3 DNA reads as TGTGCCAGCAGCTTGGTAGGGCAGGGAGAGACCCAGTACTTC. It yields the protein CASSLVGQGETQYF.